This is a list of T cell receptor beta chains from one sample in a study of cytomegalovirus exposure and HLA in healthy donors. Here immunoSEQ multiplex PCR was the method, and the copy in TCRdb shows in-frame clones only, minus some. The table includes 110,000 or so clones, 70% to 85% detected once. The sequencing sample was made of PBMCs. The receptors were gathered from a woman between 35 and 50 years old in good health and CMV-seropositive. Each CDR3 is given with its conserved first and last residue. A D gene is named only where the DNA matches it firmly. Only some rows state a clone size, as once, few, many or a class for expanded clones.

v_call	d_call	j_call	cdr3_length	clone_size	cdr3_aa	cdr3_nt
TRBV5-1	TRBD1	TRBJ2-2	16	-	CASSLRGPANTGELFF	TGCGCCAGCAGCTTGAGGGGGCCCGCGAACACCGGGGAGCTGTTTTTT
TRBV7-2	-	TRBJ2-5	16	-	CASSLVGGGAYETQYF	TGTGCCAGCAGCTTAGTTGGAGGGGGGGCGTACGAGACCCAGTACTTC
TRBV4-3	-	TRBJ2-2	16	-	CASSQDGAGPTGELFF	TGCGCCAGCAGCCAAGATGGGGCAGGGCCCACCGGGGAGCTGTTTTTT
TRBV5-1	-	TRBJ1-3	15	once	CASSSSPGTGNTIYF	TGCGCCAGCAGCTCTTCCCCCGGGACTGGAAACACCATATATTTT
TRBV19	TRBD1	TRBJ2-7	17	-	CASSIDGPWDSSYEQYF	TGTGCCAGTAGTATAGATGGGCCCTGGGACAGCTCCTACGAGCAGTACTTC
TRBV5-1	TRBD2	TRBJ2-2	15	few	CASSLSGRGTGELFF	TGCGCCAGCAGCTTGAGCGGGAGGGGCACCGGGGAGCTGTTTTTT
TRBV7-7	TRBD1	TRBJ2-3	16	-	CASSLGPGQGADTQYF	TGTGCTAGCAGCTTAGGCCCGGGACAGGGGGCTGATACGCAGTATTTT
TRBV19	TRBD1	TRBJ2-7	15	once	CASSRGQGSSYEQYF	TGTGCCAGTAGTAGAGGACAGGGAAGCTCCTACGAGCAGTACTTC
TRBV5-5	-	TRBJ2-1	16	-	CASSLIRQLLNNEQFF	TGTGCCAGCAGCTTGATTCGACAGCTACTAAACAATGAGCAGTTCTTC
TRBV18	TRBD1	TRBJ1-1	15	-	CASSPPTGKNTEAFF	TGTGCCAGCTCACCACCGACAGGGAAGAACACTGAAGCTTTCTTT
TRBV5-1	-	TRBJ2-6	14	-	CASSLDLGANVLTF	TGCGCCAGCAGCTTGGATCTTGGGGCCAACGTCCTGACTTTC
TRBV30	TRBD2	TRBJ2-7	14	-	CAWSVSGSSYEQYF	TGTGCCTGGAGTGTTAGCGGGAGCTCCTACGAGCAGTACTTC
TRBV7-7	-	TRBJ2-5	13	-	CASSFGEQETQYF	TGTGCTAGCAGCTTCGGAGAACAAGAGACCCAGTACTTC
TRBV4-3	-	TRBJ1-4	14	-	CASSQDYRAEKLFF	TGCGCCAGCAGCCAAGATTACCGCGCTGAAAAACTGTTTTTT
TRBV6-6	-	TRBJ1-6	13	-	CASTSYYNSPLHF	TGTGCCAGCACCAGTTATTATAATTCACCCCTCCACTTT
TRBV5-1	-	TRBJ2-7	13	-	CASSLESRTLAYF	TGCGCCAGCAGCTTGGAGTCCAGGACCCTAGCGTACTTC
TRBV20-1	-	TRBJ1-4	11	-	CSAPGVEKLFF	TGCAGTGCCCCAGGGGTTGAAAAACTGTTTTTT
TRBV6-5	TRBD2	TRBJ2-1	15	once	CASSPGLAGFNEQFF	TGTGCCAGCAGTCCCGGACTAGCGGGGTTCAATGAGCAGTTCTTC
TRBV5-1	-	TRBJ2-5	16	-	CASSSGGLANQETQYF	TGCGCCAGCAGCTCCGGAGGCCTAGCGAACCAAGAGACCCAGTACTTC
TRBV7-3	TRBD1	TRBJ1-1	13	-	CASSSPGGTEAFF	TGTGCCAGCAGCTCACCAGGGGGCACTGAAGCTTTCTTT
TRBV5-1	-	TRBJ2-3	17	-	CASSPGLSRGGTDTQYF	TGCGCCAGCAGCCCGGGTCTGTCCCGAGGTGGCACAGATACGCAGTATTTT
TRBV11-3	-	TRBJ2-3	15	-	CASSNPPRLGRKQYF	TGTGCCAGCAGCAATCCCCCCCGACTAGGCCGAAAGCAGTATTTT
TRBV29-1	-	TRBJ2-1	15	-	CSVVPGRTRENEQFF	TGCAGCGTTGTGCCGGGCCGTACTCGGGAGAATGAGCAGTTCTTC
TRBV5-6	TRBD1	TRBJ2-1	15	-	CASSPWTGAYNEQFF	TGTGCCAGCAGCCCCTGGACAGGCGCCTACAATGAGCAGTTCTTC
TRBV18	TRBD1	TRBJ1-3	16	few	CASSFGQGAYGNTIYF	TGTGCCAGCTCATTCGGACAGGGGGCTTATGGAAACACCATATATTTT
TRBV7-9	-	TRBJ1-4	15	-	CASSPVQGVNEKLFF	TGTGCCAGCAGTCCAGTTCAAGGGGTGAATGAAAAACTGTTTTTT